Sequencing of this TCR beta chain was carried out in a study of human T cells and chemical hapten exposure. Using its own MiXCR run on the 5' RACE reads, TCRdb lists one record per CDR3 protein. Of about 140,000 distinct CDR3 sequences in the sample, around 4% were seen once. Someone pulled total RNA out of unfractionated whole blood. Unmatched junction bases numbered 4, after V lost 6 bases and J lost 0 bases. Germline CDR1 reads SGDLS; CDR2 reads YYNGEE. The CDR3 extends over 14 amino acids. At least ten counts were recorded for this clonotype. This sequence joins TRBV9 and TRBJ1-1, with 8 bases that match TRBD1. The receptor comes from a female donor in good health. CDR3 sequence (DNA): TGTGCCAGCACCCTGACAGGGGTGAACACTGAAGCTTTCTTT. Translation: CASTLTGVNTEAFF.